This T cell receptor (beta chain) was sequenced in a study of blood T cell repertoires in COVID-19. Study details: The United States, Italy and Spain supplied acute and convalescent COVID-19 samples. PBMCs, B-cell-depleted T cells, or T cells provided the cDNA or gDNA that made up the material.

Per the original data handling: Amplification of reference gene primers was used by the study to estimate nucleated cell counts. Clones were read by immunoSEQ multiplex PCR, and TCRdb kept only the in-frame ones, dropping some. Clonal size and the V and J genes are those of that table, whereas D and trimming came from the DNA. The sample yields around 50,000 clones, about 89% seen once. The sample was peripheral blood. The source of this sequence is a man between 65 and 85 years old with active COVID-19.

The DNA for the CDR3 is TGTGCCTGGACCCCAGACAGGGGGAAGGGGACTAATGAAAAACTGTTTTTT. Translating it yields CAWTPDRGKGTNEKLFF. This chain uses TRBV30 with TRBJ1-4, with TRBD1 identical over 9 bases. CDR3 size: 17 residues. Losses at the gene ends were 4 bases for V and 2 bases for J; bases not matched to a gene: 11. Germline CDR1 and CDR2: GTSNPN and SVGIG (reference sequence).